Each of the 21 T cell receptor beta chains below was sequenced from the same sample in a study of T cell responses to AZD1222 COVID-19 vaccine. Assay: immunoSEQ multiplex PCR; the TCRdb copy retains only in-frame clones and omits some. The sample has tens of thousands of clones, more than 70% seen once. Specimen: peripheral blood, collected on day 0 of AZD1222 vaccination. Receptors were obtained from an adult in good health.

The chain combines TRBV28 with TRBJ2-3, with 9 nucleotides matching TRBD1. The CDR3 runs 15 residues. Germline V CDR1 and CDR2: MDHEN, SYDVKM. J was trimmed by 7 bases and V by 5 bases; bases with no gene match: 10. In DNA, the CDR3 is TGTGCCAGCAGTAGACAGGGGGGCGCGAAAAATACGCAGTATTTT. It encodes CASSRQGGAKNTQYF.

The V gene is TRBV7-2, the J gene TRBJ1-3; D remains unclear. Trimming removed 4 bases from V and 3 bases from J, with 16 bases in between. Looked up from germline, CDR1 is SGHTA and CDR2 is FQGNSA. The CDR3 runs to 16 residues. CDR3 sequence: CASSYPSRVYGNTIYF. CDR3 DNA sequence: TGTGCCAGCAGCTACCCGTCGAGGGTTTATGGAAACACCATATATTTT.

CDR3 coding DNA: TGTGCCAGCAGTTTTTCCGGGACGCCGCCCCCCTACGAGCAGTACTTC. It translates to CASSFSGTPPPYEQYF. The chain carries TRBV6-2 or TRBV6-3 and TRBJ2-7; D may correspond to TRBD1 or TRBD2 (5 bases each). Germline CDR1 MNHEY, CDR2 SVGEGT. The CDR3 runs 16 residues. The V end was cut by 4 bases, the J end by 2 bases, with 18 bases between.

The V gene is TRBV2, the J gene TRBJ2-2; D may be TRBD2 (5 bases). CDR3 length: 12 residues. V was shortened by 9 bases and J by 6 bases, with 11 bases between the two germline ends. Germline CDR1 is SNHLY and CDR2 is FYNNEI. CDR3: CASAGAAGELFF. Written as DNA, the CDR3 is TGTGCCAGTGCTGGAGCGGCCGGGGAGCTGTTTTTT.

The chain couples TRBV7-2 to TRBJ2-3, with D maybe TRBD1 (6 bases). Trimming cost V 2 bases and J 8 bases, with 20 bases left between them. The CDR3 contains 16 residues. Germline V CDR1 and CDR2: SGHTA, FQGNSA. The CDR3 bases are TGTGCCAGCAGCTTAATACAGGGTAGACTCCAACTTACGCAGTATTTT. Translated: CASSLIQGRLQLTQYF.

The rearrangement joins TRBV27 to TRBJ1-3; D gene uncertain. The V gene's germline CDR1 is MNHEY and CDR2 SMNVEV (reference sequence). The CDR3 is 15 residues long. V lost 0 bases and J lost 6, with 12 bases in between. The CDR3 bases are TGTGCCAGCAGTTTATCAGGGAAGAGTACAAACACCATATATTTT. As protein: CASSLSGKSTNTIYF.

This chain links TRBV5-1 with TRBJ2-1, with TRBD2 matching 7 bases. The germline V gene encodes CDR1 SGHRS and CDR2 YFSETQ. V lost 0 bases, J lost 3 bases, and 0 bases stayed unmatched. This CDR3 region has 14 residues. CDR3 nucleotides: TGCGCCAGCAGCTTGGGGGACTACTACAATGAGCAGTTCTTC. Amino acid sequence: CASSLGDYYNEQFF.

V is TRBV5-1 and J is TRBJ2-3; TRBD2 is a possible D gene (6 bases). V shed 6 bases and J shed 2 bases, with 16 bases lying between them. Germline CDR1 reads SGHRS; CDR2 reads YFSETQ. The CDR3 runs to 15 residues. CDR3 protein: CASTRRDFNTDTQYF. The CDR3 bases are TGCGCCAGCACCCGAAGGGACTTCAACACAGATACGCAGTATTTT.

The chain joins TRBV2 to TRBJ1-1, with D perhaps matching TRBD1 (6 bases). Germline loops: CDR1 SNHLY, CDR2 FYNNEI. This CDR3 comprises 15 residues. Trimming took 7 bases from V and 1 from J, leaving 16 bases between them. The CDR3, as DNA: TGTGCCAGCACCAATGGACAGAACGCGAACACTGAAGCTTTCTTT. The encoded protein is CASTNGQNANTEAFF.

The genes are TRBV24-1 and TRBJ1-2; D gene uncertain. Trimming left V 4 bases short and J 4 bases short, with 12 bases between. The CDR3 spans 14 residues. Germline CDR1 KGHDR, CDR2 SFDVKD. The CDR3 sequence: CATSDGRNPYGYTF. CDR3 DNA: TGTGCCACCAGTGACGGACGGAACCCCTATGGCTACACCTTC.

The chain is built from TRBV6-2 or TRBV6-3 and TRBJ2-1, with a tentative D call TRBD2 (6 bases). CDR1 and CDR2 from the germline V gene are MNHEY and SVGEGT. Trimming took 2 bases from V and 6 from J, leaving 11 bases between them. CDR3 size: 14 residues. CDR3 loop: CASSYTGEGNEQFF. CDR3 DNA sequence: TGTGCCAGCAGTTACACGGGGGAAGGCAATGAGCAGTTCTTC.

The V and J genes are TRBV28 and TRBJ1-5, with TRBD1 matching 9 bases. V lost 3 bases, J lost 4 bases, and 7 bases stayed unmatched. This CDR3 has 16 residues. Germline CDR1 is MDHEN and CDR2 is SYDVKM. CDR3 DNA sequence: TGTGCCAGCAGTTTCCCGGGACAGGGAACTAATCAGCCCCAGCATTTT. This sequence encodes CASSFPGQGTNQPQHF.

Only one count was recorded for this clone. The chain links TRBV6-1 to TRBJ1-1; D unclear. The germline V gene encodes CDR1 MNHNS and CDR2 SASEGT. V dropped 5 bases and J dropped 0 bases, with 10 bases sitting between them. CDR3 size: 14 residues. CDR3 sequence reads: CASSNLGMNTEAFF. The CDR3 DNA is TGTGCCAGCAGTAACCTCGGCATGAACACTGAAGCTTTCTTT.

This rearrangement joins TRBV11-2 to TRBJ2-7, with D possibly TRBD1 on 6 matching bases. The germline CDR1 and CDR2 sequences are SGHAT and FQNNGV. V was pared by 5 bases and J by 2 bases, with 13 bases between. The CDR3 loop spans 14 amino acids. The CDR3 here is CASSQQGVTYEQYF. The DNA for the CDR3 is TGTGCCAGCAGCCAACAGGGAGTCACCTACGAGCAGTACTTC.

The rearrangement joins TRBV7-6 to TRBJ2-1; 8 bases line up with TRBD2. The CDR3 runs 16 residues. V was pared by 5 bases and J by 4 bases, with 10 bases of the junction left unmatched. CDR1 and CDR2 from the germline V gene are SGHVS and FNYEAQ. The CDR3 DNA sequence: TGTGCCAGCAGCCCAGTAGCGGGGCCAAATTACAATGAGCAGTTCTTC. Amino acids: CASSPVAGPNYNEQFF.

This chain joins TRBV30 and TRBJ1-1; D not certain. V gave up 4 bases and J gave up 7 bases, with 10 bases separating them. The germline V gene encodes CDR1 GTSNPN and CDR2 SVGIG (reference sequence). CDR3 size: 11 residues. CDR3 amino acids: CAWTYGHEAFF. The DNA of the CDR3 is TGTGCCTGGACGTACGGTCATGAAGCTTTCTTT. Full variable domain (missing parts from reference TRBV30 and TRBJ1-1): SQTIHQWPATLVQPVGSPLSLECTVEGTSNPNLYWYRQAAGRGLQLLFYSVGIGQISSEVPQNLSASRPQDRQFILSSKKLLLSDSGFYLCAWTYGHEAFFGQGTRLTVV.

This chain links TRBV6-2 or TRBV6-3 with TRBJ2-7, with D possibly TRBD1 on 5 matching bases. The ends were cut back, 6 bases at V and 0 bases at J, with 9 bases in the middle. The CDR3 contains 13 residues. Germline assignment: CDR1 MNHEY and CDR2 SVGEGT. CDR3 region: CASSKGPSYEQYF. The CDR3 bases are TGTGCCAGCAGCAAGGGGCCCTCCTACGAGCAGTACTTC.

The gene calls are TRBV4-1 and TRBJ1-1; TRBD1 might be the D (5 bases). In germline, CDR1 is MGHRA, CDR2 YSYEKL. Between the trimmed V and J ends, which lost 4 bases and 5 bases, there was a span of 14 bases. This CDR3 is built from 14 residues. The CDR3 loop reads CASSRPAGKTEAFF. DNA for the CDR3: TGCGCCAGCAGCCGCCCTGCAGGGAAAACTGAAGCTTTCTTT.

The genes are TRBV5-6 and TRBJ2-7; D is perhaps TRBD1 (5 bases). V lost 2 bases and J lost 0, with 18 bases in between. The CDR3 length is 17 residues. Germline V gives CDR1 SGHDT, CDR2 YYEEEE. The CDR3 protein is CASSFYIGHFGSYEQYF. CDR3 sequence (DNA): TGTGCCAGCAGCTTTTATATAGGACATTTTGGCTCCTACGAGCAGTACTTC.

The V and J genes are TRBV10-3 and TRBJ2-5; tentative D call: TRBD1 (6 bases). CDR3 length: 15 amino acids. V was trimmed by 5 bases and J by 4 bases, leaving 17 bases between them. The germline gives CDR1 ENHRY, CDR2 SYGVKD. CDR3 loop: CAISSNRDKGETQYF. DNA for the CDR3: TGTGCCATCAGTTCTAACCGGGACAAAGGAGAGACCCAGTACTTC.

The rearrangement joins TRBV4-1 to TRBJ2-3; 8 bases match TRBD2. Per the germline V gene, CDR1 is MGHRA and CDR2 is YSYEKL. The trim removed 0 bases at V and 2 bases at J, leaving 4 bases unmatched. The CDR3 contains 16 residues. CDR3: CASSQEPGGNTDTQYF. CDR3 nucleotides: TGCGCCAGCAGCCAAGAACCGGGAGGGAACACAGATACGCAGTATTTT.